This T cell receptor (beta chain) is from a study of control samples from healthy donors and cancer patients. This CDR3 has 19 amino acids. Method: immunoSEQ multiplex PCR; TCRdb's copy keeps in-frame clones and lacks some. The table includes fewer than 250,000 clones, 91% detected once. This clone was seen a handful of times. The sample consisted of blood. This chain connects TRBV21-1 to TRBJ2-5; the table calls TRBD1, which could not be checked here. TRBV21-1 is tagged as a pseudogene. The source of this sequence is a young man in good health. The CDR3 is CASSKVFILGQGHQETQYF. Written as DNA, the CDR3 is TGTGCCAGCAGCAAAGTATTTATTTTAGGACAGGGACATCAAGAGACCCAGTACTTC.